This T cell receptor (beta chain) was sequenced in a study of cytomegalovirus exposure and HLA in healthy donors. Findings of the study overall: In vitro work confirmed that three CMV-associated chains recognize CMV antigens.

CDR3 length: 15 amino acids. Germline V gene data show CDR1 as LNHDA and CDR2 as SQIVND (reference sequence). The J segment lost 1 base and the V segment lost 5 bases, leaving 5 bases of the junction unmatched. Both 60 Vbeta primers and 13 Jbeta primers went into the PCR. The assay was immunoSEQ multiplex PCR, and TCRdb's table has in-frame clones only and misses some. The sample lists 200,000 to 250,000 clones; about 80% were seen once. With regard to this clone: What it recognizes is unknown.

The TCR was taken from a woman between 40 and 50 years old in good health and CMV-seronegative. The chain links TRBV19 to TRBJ1-5, with 7 bases lining up with TRBD1. The specimen was PBMCs. CDR3 in DNA: TGTGCCAGTAGTGGACAGGCGGGCAGCAATCAGCCCCAGCATTTT. Encoded protein: CASSGQAGSNQPQHF.